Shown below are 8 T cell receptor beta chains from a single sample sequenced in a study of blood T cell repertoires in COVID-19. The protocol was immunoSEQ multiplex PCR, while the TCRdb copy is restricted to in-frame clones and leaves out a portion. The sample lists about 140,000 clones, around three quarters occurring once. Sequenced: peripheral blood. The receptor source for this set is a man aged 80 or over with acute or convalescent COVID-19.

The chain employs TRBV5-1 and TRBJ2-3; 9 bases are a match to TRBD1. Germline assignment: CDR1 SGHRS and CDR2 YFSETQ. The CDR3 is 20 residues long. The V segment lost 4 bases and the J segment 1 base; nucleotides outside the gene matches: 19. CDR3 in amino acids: CASSTKQGAAHLPGTDTQYF. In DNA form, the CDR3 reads TGCGCCAGCAGCACAAAACAGGGGGCGGCCCACCTTCCTGGCACAGATACGCAGTATTTT.

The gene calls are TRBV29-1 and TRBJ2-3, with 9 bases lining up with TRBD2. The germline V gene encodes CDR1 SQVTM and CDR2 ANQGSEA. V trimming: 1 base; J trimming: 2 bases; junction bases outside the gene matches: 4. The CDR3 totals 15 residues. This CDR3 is CSVEGLAGNTDTQYF. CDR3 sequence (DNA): TGCAGCGTTGAAGGGCTAGCGGGGAACACAGATACGCAGTATTTT.

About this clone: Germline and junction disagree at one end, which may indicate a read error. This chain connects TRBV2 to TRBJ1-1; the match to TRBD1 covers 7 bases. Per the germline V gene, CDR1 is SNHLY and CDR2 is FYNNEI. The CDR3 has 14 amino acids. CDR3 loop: CASREDRADTEAFF. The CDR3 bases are TGTGCCAGCAGGGAAGACAGGGCGGACACTGAAGCTTTCTTT.

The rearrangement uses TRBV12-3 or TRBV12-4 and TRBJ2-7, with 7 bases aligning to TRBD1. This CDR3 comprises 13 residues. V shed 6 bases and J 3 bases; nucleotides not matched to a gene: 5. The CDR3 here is CASRQGSYYEQYF. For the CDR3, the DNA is TGTGCCAGCAGACAGGGGTCATACTACGAGCAGTACTTC.

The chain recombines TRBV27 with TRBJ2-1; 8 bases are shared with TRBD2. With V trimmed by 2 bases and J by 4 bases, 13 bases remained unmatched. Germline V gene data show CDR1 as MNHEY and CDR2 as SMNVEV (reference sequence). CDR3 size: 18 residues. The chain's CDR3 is CASSLGYGGGQRYNEQFF. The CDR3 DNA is TGTGCCAGCAGTTTAGGGTATGGCGGGGGGCAACGGTACAATGAGCAGTTCTTC.

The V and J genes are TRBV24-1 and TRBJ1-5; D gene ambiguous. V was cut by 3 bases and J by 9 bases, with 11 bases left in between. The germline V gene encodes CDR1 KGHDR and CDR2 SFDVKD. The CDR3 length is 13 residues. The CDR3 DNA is TGTGCCACCAGTGATACGGGGATACGGCCCCAGCATTTT. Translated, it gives CATSDTGIRPQHF.

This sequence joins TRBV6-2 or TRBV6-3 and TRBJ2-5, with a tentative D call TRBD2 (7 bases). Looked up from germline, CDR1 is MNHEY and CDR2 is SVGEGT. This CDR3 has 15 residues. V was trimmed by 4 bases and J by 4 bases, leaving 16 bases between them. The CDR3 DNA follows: TGTGCCAGCAGTTTCGGGGGGCGTCGTGGAGAGACCCAGTACTTC. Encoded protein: CASSFGGRRGETQYF.

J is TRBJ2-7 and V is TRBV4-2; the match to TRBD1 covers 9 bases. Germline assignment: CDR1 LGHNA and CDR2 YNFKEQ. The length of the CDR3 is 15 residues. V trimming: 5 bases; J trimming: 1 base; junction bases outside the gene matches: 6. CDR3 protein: CASSYGQGSSYEQYF. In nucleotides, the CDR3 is TGTGCCAGCAGCTATGGACAGGGGTCTTCCTACGAGCAGTACTTC.